The subject of this entry is one T cell receptor beta chain. Its antigen is not known. An overlapping HIV-1 Gag peptide pool stimulated these cells at 0.85 to 1 ug/peptide/mL. Sorted nonresponding memory CD4+ T cells were CD40L-negative, CD69-negative, CD45RO-high. This CDR3 comprises 15 residues. The germline CDR1 and CDR2 sequences are SGDLS and YYNGEE. V lost 4 bases, J lost 0 bases, and 6 bases stayed unmatched. The entry originates in a study of persistence of HIV-infected CD4 T cells. Whole-study results and caveats: Proviral oligoclonality tracked with TCR oligoclonality within the same sorted cells.

The immunoSEQ assay was version 4, run in survey mode. The repertoire was sequenced with immunoSEQ multiplex PCR; TCRdb's copy has only in-frame clones and lacks some. The sample contains around 39,000 clones, 75% to 90% of which appear only once. V usage is TRBV9 and J usage is TRBJ1-1, with 7 nucleotides matching TRBD1. This clonotype originated in an adult with HIV. The donor label of this sample is uncertain. The sequencing used cultured CD4+ T cells from PBMCs, collected from a patient who received antiretroviral therapy. CDR3 amino acids: CASSPLGQLNTEAFF. The DNA for the CDR3 is TGTGCCAGCAGCCCACTGGGACAGCTGAACACTGAAGCTTTCTTT.